A single sample is the source of the 27 T cell receptor beta chains below, sequenced in a study of cytomegalovirus exposure and HLA in healthy donors (dated 2017 in TCRdb). The method was the immunoSEQ multiplex PCR assay. The multiplex PCR relied on a mix of 60 forward primers for TCR Vbeta segments and 13 reverse primers for TCR Jbeta segments. TCRdb took this table from immuneACCESS and kept in-frame rearrangements with V and J called. Such tables lack part of the clones; where checked against another copy, unresolved V genes explain under half of the gap, and the rest is unexplained. Present in this sample are approximately 60,000 clones, around 83% of which were seen just once. The ten largest clonotypes hold approximately 4.3% of the sample. The sequenced material came from PBMCs. These receptors came from a man aged 25-40 years in good health and CMV-seronegative.

This chain uses TRBV7-2 with TRBJ2-1; TRBD2 matches 9 bases. V trimming: 7 bases; J trimming: 5 bases; junction bases outside the gene matches: 6. This CDR3 region has 14 residues. The germline CDR1 and CDR2 sequences are SGHTA and FQGNSA. CDR3 bases: TGTGCCAGCAACTCCGGGACTAGCAACAATGAGCAGTTCTTC. Translated: CASNSGTSNNEQFF.

The CDR3 is CASTPGTGSYNEQFF. The DNA of the CDR3 is TGTGCCAGCACTCCCGGGACAGGCTCCTACAATGAGCAGTTCTTC. V usage is TRBV6-5 and J usage is TRBJ2-1; 8 bases align to TRBD1. The length of the CDR3 is 15 residues. Germline CDR1 reads MNHEY; CDR2 reads SVGAGI. V trimming: 7 bases; J trimming: 0 bases; junction bases outside the gene matches: 5.

This chain links TRBV28 with TRBJ2-6; perhaps TRBD1 as D (6 bases). Germline V gives CDR1 MDHEN, CDR2 SYDVKM. With 6 bases removed from V and 0 bases from J, the gap between germline ends came to 12 bases. CDR3 length: 16 amino acids. In nucleotides, the CDR3 is TGTGCCAGCAGCGGTGACAGGCCCTCTGGGGCCAACGTCCTGACTTTC. This sequence encodes CASSGDRPSGANVLTF.

The chain uses TRBV15 and TRBJ2-1; 8 nucleotides agree with TRBD2. Germline V gene data show CDR1 as LNHNV and CDR2 as YYDKDF (reference sequence). The CDR3 length is 17 residues. Losses at the gene ends were 2 bases for V and 5 bases for J; bases not matched to a gene: 11. The CDR3 DNA sequence: TGTGCCACCAGCAGATCCCTGGGGCTAGCGGGCAACAATGAGCAGTTCTTC. It translates to CATSRSLGLAGNNEQFF.

The chain recombines TRBV7-9 with TRBJ2-2; possible D gene TRBD2, 5 bases. V lost 6 bases and J 9 bases, leaving 17 bases between the germline ends. CDR1 and CDR2 (germline): SEHNR, FQNEAQ (reference sequence). The CDR3 is 14 amino acids. Written as DNA, the CDR3 is TGTGCCAGCAGTCCCCAGCGGCTTTCTCGGGAGCTGTTTTTT. Its translation is CASSPQRLSRELFF.

V gene TRBV6-1 combines with J gene TRBJ2-1; no definite D call. The ends were cut back, 7 bases at V and 0 bases at J, with 10 bases in the middle. This CDR3 is built from 14 residues. Germline V gene sequence: CDR1 MNHNS, CDR2 SASEGT. The CDR3 nucleotides are TGTGCCAGCACTCTCGTGGCCTCCTACAATGAGCAGTTCTTC. It translates to CASTLVASYNEQFF.

V usage is TRBV11-2 and J usage is TRBJ2-7; 9 bases are a match to TRBD1. CDR1 and CDR2 from the germline V gene are SGHAT and FQNNGV. V lost 5 bases and J lost 2; bases outside the gene matches: 7. CDR3 size: 15 residues. The CDR3 here is CASSRGGQGPYEQYF. DNA for the CDR3: TGTGCCAGCAGCAGGGGGGGACAGGGACCCTACGAGCAGTACTTC.

The rearrangement joins TRBV4-3 to TRBJ2-2, with D tentatively TRBD2 (6 bases). V gave up 6 bases and J gave up 5 bases, with 16 bases separating them. CDR1 is LGHNA, CDR2 YSLEER, per germline. The CDR3 has 15 residues. The CDR3 DNA sequence: TGCGCCAGCAGGAAAGGTCAGGCGGGGACCGGGGAGCTGTTTTTT. Its translation is CASRKGQAGTGELFF.

This clone was seen more than once but under ten times. In DNA form, the CDR3 reads TGCGCCAGCAGCCAAGTCAGGGACACTGAAGCTTTCTTT. As protein: CASSQVRDTEAFF. This rearrangement joins TRBV4-3 to TRBJ1-1; possibly TRBD1 for D (5 bases). Trimming removed 1 base at V and 3 bases at J, with 6 bases between. The CDR3 contains 13 residues. Germline CDR1 LGHNA, CDR2 YSLEER.

Note on this clone: The junction departs from germline at one end; a sequencing error may be responsible. The J gene is TRBJ2-2, the V gene TRBV7-9, with D maybe TRBD1 (5 bases). The CDR3 is 16 amino acids. CDR1 SEHNR and CDR2 FQNEAQ come from the germline V gene (reference sequence). The CDR3 nucleotides read TGTTCCAGCAGCTTAACCCGGACAACGAACACCGGGGAGCTGTTTTTT. This encodes CSSSLTRTTNTGELFF.

This clone was counted a few times. This chain links TRBV5-1 with TRBJ2-7; 9 bases map to TRBD1. Germline CDR1 and CDR2: SGHRS and YFSETQ. The junction had 8 bases not matched to a gene; V was cut back by 4 bases and J by 3 bases. This CDR3 region has 15 residues. The CDR3 region has the DNA TGCGCCAGCAGCGGGGGACAGGGAGGGCGCTACGAGCAGTACTTC. It translates to CASSGGQGGRYEQYF. Full variable domain (rest looked up from reference TRBV5-1 and TRBJ2-7): KAGVTQTPRYLIKTRGQQVTLSCSPISGHRSVSWYQQTPGQGLQFLFEYFSETQRNKGNFPGRFSGRQFSNSRSEMNVSTLELGDSALYLCASSGGQGGRYEQYFGPGTRLTVT.

CDR3 loop: CASRRGGQVNEKLFF. CDR3 sequence (DNA): TGTGCCAGCCGGAGAGGGGGACAGGTTAATGAAAAACTGTTTTTT. The chain joins TRBV6-5 to TRBJ1-4; TRBD1 matches 8 bases. The CDR3 is 15 amino acids. V lost 8 bases to trimming and J lost 4 bases; unmatched junction nucleotides: 9. Germline loops: CDR1 MNHEY, CDR2 SVGAGI.

About this clone: This likely comes from a read error, as the CDR3 has no conserved phenylalanine or tryptophan at its end. The V call is TRBV6-4, the J call TRBJ1-2, with 9 bases identical to TRBD1. Trimming removed 2 bases from V and 5 bases from J; junction bases left unmatched: 3. The germline V gene encodes CDR1 MRHNA and CDR2 SNTAGT. This CDR3 has 14 amino acids. The DNA for the CDR3 is TGTGCCAGCAGTGACCGACAGGGGGTGTATGGCTACACCCTC. It encodes CASSDRQGVYGYTL.

The V call is TRBV7-8, the J call TRBJ1-2, with 12 nucleotides matching TRBD1. This CDR3 region has 18 residues. Germline trimming cut 4 bases from V and 4 bases from J; bases unmatched to any gene: 13. The germline gives CDR1 SGHVS, CDR2 FQNEAQ. In DNA form, the CDR3 reads TGTGCCAGCAGCTCATTCCGGGACAGGGGGCGCTTGGGCTATGGCTACACCTTC. It codes for CASSSFRDRGRLGYGYTF.

This clone was recorded a few times. The DNA of the CDR3 is TGTGCCAGCAGTTTATGGGGAGCCGCCTCCGAAGAGACCCAGTACTTC. Translating gives CASSLWGAASEETQYF. The chain joins TRBV27 to TRBJ2-5; a possible D gene is TRBD2 (5 bases). Trimming pared 1 base from V and 3 bases from J, leaving 15 bases between. The CDR3 sequence is 16 residues long. CDR1 and CDR2 (germline): MNHEY, SMNVEV (reference sequence).

This chain connects TRBV9 to TRBJ1-1, with D possibly being TRBD1 (5 bases). Germline-derived CDR1 and CDR2 are SGDLS and YYNGEE. Trimming shortened V by 0 bases and J by 4 bases, and 16 bases separated the two germline ends. The CDR3 covers 16 residues. CDR3 amino acids: CASSVVAGKMSTEAFF. For the CDR3, the DNA is TGTGCCAGCAGCGTAGTGGCAGGGAAGATGAGCACTGAAGCTTTCTTT.

The rearrangement joins TRBV30 to TRBJ2-7; 7 bases agree with TRBD2. The CDR3 totals 12 residues. From germline, CDR1 is GTSNPN and CDR2 SVGIG (reference sequence). With V trimmed by 4 bases and J by 1 base, 1 base remained unmatched. In DNA form, the CDR3 reads TGTGCCTGGACGGGGGGATCCTACGAGCAGTACTTC. This translates into CAWTGGSYEQYF.

The J gene is TRBJ2-2, the V gene TRBV7-9; tentative D call: TRBD2 (5 bases). The CDR3 totals 16 residues. Germline-derived CDR1 and CDR2 are SEHNR and FQNEAQ (reference sequence). V lost 8 bases and J 6 bases, leaving 22 bases between the germline ends. CDR3 region: CASPGGPMRVSGELFF. The DNA of the CDR3 is TGTGCCAGCCCCGGAGGACCGATGAGGGTTTCCGGGGAGCTGTTTTTT.

J is TRBJ2-7 and V is TRBV5-1, with 8 bases matching TRBD1. Germline assignment: CDR1 SGHRS and CDR2 YFSETQ. The CDR3 extends over 14 amino acids. The V segment lost 3 bases and the J segment 7 bases; nucleotides outside the gene matches: 9. CDR3 coding DNA: TGCGCCAGCAGCTGGGGACAGGTGCCTGGTGAGCAGTACTTC. Protein: CASSWGQVPGEQYF.

This chain connects TRBV6-6 to TRBJ1-2; possible D gene TRBD1, 5 bases. V was shortened by 6 bases and J by 6 bases, with 11 bases between the two germline ends. Germline-derived CDR1 and CDR2 are MNHNY and SVGAGI (reference sequence). The CDR3 spans 12 residues. CDR3 residues: CASSLGGDGYTF. The CDR3, as DNA: TGTGCCAGCAGCCTCGGGGGGGATGGCTACACCTTC.

The chain recombines TRBV21-1 with TRBJ2-1; the listed D gene, TRBD2, was not tested against the DNA. TRBV21-1 is designated a pseudogene. The CDR3 has 16 residues. The CDR3 sequence is CASSNPGGGPYNEQFF. CDR3 DNA: TGTGCCAGCAGCAACCCCGGGGGGGGCCCCTACAATGAGCAGTTCTTC.

This clone has just a few counts. The V gene is TRBV9, the J gene TRBJ2-3; D unresolved. The germline CDR1 and CDR2 sequences are SGDLS and YYNGEE. The CDR3 covers 13 residues. Trimming shortened V by 3 bases and J by 6 bases, and 11 bases separated the two germline ends. CDR3 nucleotide sequence: TGTGCCAGCAGCGAAAATAGTGAGGATACGCAGTATTTT. Protein product: CASSENSEDTQYF.

V usage is TRBV4-3 and J usage is TRBJ2-7, with TRBD1 identical over 11 bases. The CDR3 totals 16 residues. V shed 0 bases, J shed 3 bases, and the junction held 4 bases outside the gene matches. Germline V gives CDR1 LGHNA, CDR2 YSLEER. The CDR3 nucleotides are TGCGCCAGCAGCCAAGATAGGGGGACAGGGGGCTACGAGCAGTACTTC. It encodes CASSQDRGTGGYEQYF.

The rearrangement uses TRBV4-1 and TRBJ2-5, with 8 bases identical to TRBD2. This CDR3 is built from 15 residues. V trimming: 3 bases; J trimming: 5 bases; junction bases outside the gene matches: 8. Germline loops: CDR1 MGHRA, CDR2 YSYEKL. The CDR3 reads CASSQMTSAWETQYF. The CDR3, as DNA: TGCGCCAGCAGCCAGATGACTAGCGCCTGGGAGACCCAGTACTTC.

The rearrangement links TRBV2 to TRBJ2-1; D gene uncertain. Trimming removed 4 bases at V and 9 bases at J, with 13 bases between. CDR3 length equals 13 residues. Germline CDR1 SNHLY, CDR2 FYNNEI. DNA of the CDR3: TGTGCCAGCAGTGTCCGAGGAGAAGGTGAGCAGTTCTTC. Translated, it gives CASSVRGEGEQFF.

The rearrangement joins TRBV5-1 to TRBJ1-1, with a tentative D call TRBD1 (5 bases). This CDR3 has 17 amino acids. Germline lookup yields CDR1 SGHRS and CDR2 YFSETQ. Trimming took 0 bases from V and 3 from J, leaving 18 bases between them. In DNA form, the CDR3 reads TGCGCCAGCAGCTTGGAATGGCAGGGCCAACAGGACACTGAAGCTTTCTTT. Translated: CASSLEWQGQQDTEAFF.

V is TRBV15 and J is TRBJ2-1; TRBD2 matches at 8 bases. Losses at the gene ends were 5 bases for V and 6 bases for J; bases not matched to a gene: 9. In germline, CDR1 is LNHNV, CDR2 YYDKDF (reference sequence). The CDR3 covers 15 residues. The CDR3 sequence: CATSGPREGFNEQFF. CDR3 nucleotides: TGTGCCACCAGCGGACCCCGGGAGGGGTTCAATGAGCAGTTCTTC.